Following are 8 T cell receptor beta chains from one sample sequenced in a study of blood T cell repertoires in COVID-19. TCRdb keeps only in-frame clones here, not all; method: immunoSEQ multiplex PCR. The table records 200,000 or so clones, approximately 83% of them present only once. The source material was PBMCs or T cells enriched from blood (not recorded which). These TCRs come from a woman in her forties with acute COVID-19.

CDR3 DNA: TGCGCCAGCAGCCAACACTCGCCGGGACAGGGGCTGAGTTGGGAAAAACTGTTTTTT. This translates into CASSQHSPGQGLSWEKLFF. The V and J genes are TRBV4-3 and TRBJ1-4, with 10 bases fitting TRBD1. The CDR3 contains 19 residues. The V segment lost 2 bases and the J segment 8 bases; nucleotides outside the gene matches: 17. Germline V gene lookup returns CDR1 LGHNA and CDR2 YSLEER.

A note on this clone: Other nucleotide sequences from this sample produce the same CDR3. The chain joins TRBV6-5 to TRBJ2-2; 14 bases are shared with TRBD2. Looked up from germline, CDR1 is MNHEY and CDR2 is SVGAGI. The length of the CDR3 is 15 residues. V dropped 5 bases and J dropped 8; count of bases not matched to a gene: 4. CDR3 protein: CASSRLAGGRGELFF. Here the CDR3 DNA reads TGTGCCAGCAGTCGACTAGCGGGGGGGCGTGGGGAGCTGTTTTTT.

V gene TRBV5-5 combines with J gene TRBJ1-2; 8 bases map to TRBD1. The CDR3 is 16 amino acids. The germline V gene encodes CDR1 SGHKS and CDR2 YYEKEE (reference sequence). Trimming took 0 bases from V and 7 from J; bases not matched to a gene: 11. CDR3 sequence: CASSLGAGGTGSGYTF. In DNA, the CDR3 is TGTGCCAGCAGCTTGGGGGCAGGGGGCACAGGCTCTGGCTACACCTTC.

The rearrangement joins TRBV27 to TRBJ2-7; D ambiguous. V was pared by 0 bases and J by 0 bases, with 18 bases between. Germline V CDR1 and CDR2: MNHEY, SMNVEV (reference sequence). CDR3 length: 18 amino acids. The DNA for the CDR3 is TGTGCCAGCAGTTTATCGCTGGCGGCGACGGCTAGCTCCTACGAGCAGTACTTC. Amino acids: CASSLSLAATASSYEQYF.

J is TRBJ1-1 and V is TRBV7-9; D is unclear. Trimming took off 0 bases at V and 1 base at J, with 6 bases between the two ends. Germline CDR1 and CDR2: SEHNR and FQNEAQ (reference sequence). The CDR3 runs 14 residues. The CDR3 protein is CASSLASGNTEAFF. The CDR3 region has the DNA TGTGCCAGCAGCTTAGCCAGCGGGAACACTGAAGCTTTCTTT.

CDR3 loop: CASSPGVPGWNSPLHF. CDR3 nucleotide sequence: TGTGCCAGCAGCCCAGGGGTACCAGGCTGGAATTCACCCCTCCACTTT. The chain uses TRBV21-1 and TRBJ1-6; the table's D gene call, TRBD1, was not cross checked with the DNA. TRBV21-1 is a known pseudogene. The CDR3 spans 16 residues.

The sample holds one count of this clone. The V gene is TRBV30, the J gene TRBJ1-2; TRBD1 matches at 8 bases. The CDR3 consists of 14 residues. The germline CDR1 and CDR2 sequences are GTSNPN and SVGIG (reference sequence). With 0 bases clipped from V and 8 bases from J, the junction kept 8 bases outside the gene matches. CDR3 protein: CAWSVNRGSGGYTF. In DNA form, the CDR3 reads TGTGCCTGGAGTGTAAACAGGGGGTCTGGGGGCTACACCTTC.

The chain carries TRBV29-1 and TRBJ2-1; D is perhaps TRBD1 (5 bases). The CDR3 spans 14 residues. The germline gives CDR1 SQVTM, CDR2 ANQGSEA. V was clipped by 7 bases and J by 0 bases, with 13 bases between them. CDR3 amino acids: CSGQGDSSYNEQFF. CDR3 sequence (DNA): TGCAGCGGCCAGGGCGATAGCTCCTACAATGAGCAGTTCTTC.